This entry concerns a single T cell receptor (beta chain). Its antigen remains unknown. CDR1 and CDR2 (germline): SGHTA, FQGNSA. Trimming pared 3 bases from V and 6 bases from J, leaving 9 bases between. The CDR3 spans 14 residues. The entry originates in a study of cytomegalovirus exposure and HLA in healthy donors. Profiled with immunoSEQ multiplex PCR; TCRdb holds only in-frame clones, not every one. The sample has around 110,000 clones, roughly 90% seen once; the top ten hold about 1.8%. Study-level results: There were a few CMV-associated chains whose specificity for CMV antigens was confirmed in vitro.

The J gene is TRBJ1-6, the V gene TRBV7-2, with D hard to call. The sequence was collected from a woman aged 18-30 years in good health and CMV-seropositive. The sample was PBMCs. The CDR3 DNA is TGTGCCAGCAGCTTTAAGTCGGGTAATTCACCCCTCCACTTT. Translated, it gives CASSFKSGNSPLHF.